These T cell receptor beta chains were read from a single sample in a study of T cell responses to AZD1222 COVID-19 vaccine. Some clones are missing from TCRdb's copy, which holds only in-frame ones; the method was immunoSEQ multiplex PCR. There are roughly 99,000 clones in the sample; 87% occur only once, and around 4.5% lies in the top ten. The starting material was peripheral blood, obtained 28 days after the second AZD1222 dose. These receptors were taken from an adult who received the AZD1222 COVID-19 vaccine. The CDR3 runs from the conserved cysteine through the conserved F or W. The D gene is left open where the match is weak. Clone size is shown for a subset of rows, as once, few, many or a class of expanded clone.

abundance,d_gene,j_gene,v_gene,CDR3aa,CDR3nt
once,-,TRBJ1-6,TRBV7-9,CASSLKGGGYNSPLHF,TGTGCCAGCAGCTTAAAAGGGGGGGGCTACAATTCACCCCTCCACTTT
-,TRBD1,TRBJ2-7,TRBV6-2/TRBV6-3,CASSWGQGSSYEQYF,TGTGCCAGCAGCTGGGGACAGGGTTCCTCCTACGAGCAGTACTTC
-,-,TRBJ1-2,TRBV27,CASSLDSRGGYTF,TGTGCCAGCAGTCTCGACTCCCGGGGGGGCTACACCTTC
many,-,TRBJ2-6,TRBV5-1,CASSPRRAGSSTSGANVLTF,TGCGCCAGCAGCCCCCGGAGGGCAGGGTCCTCGACATCTGGGGCCAACGTCCTGACTTTC
-,TRBD1,TRBJ1-2,TRBV30,CARGNGQGYGYTF,TGTGCGAGGGGGAATGGACAGGGATATGGCTACACCTTC
few,TRBD1,TRBJ1-2,TRBV5-6,CASSFTGGRYGYTF,TGTGCCAGCAGCTTTACAGGGGGCCGCTATGGCTACACCTTC
-,-,TRBJ2-1,TRBV28,CASSLVQGWQFF,TGTGCCAGCAGTTTAGTGCAGGGCTGGCAGTTCTTC
-,-,TRBJ1-3,TRBV19,CASRLDRSSGNTIYF,TGTGCCAGTAGACTTGACAGGAGCTCTGGAAACACCATATATTTT
once,TRBD2,TRBJ2-5,TRBV7-2,CASRRVGLGETQYF,TGTGCCAGCAGACGAGTGGGACTAGGAGAGACCCAGTACTTC
-,-,TRBJ2-2,TRBV6-4,CASSGEQFTGELFF,TGTGCCAGCAGTGGGGAACAGTTCACCGGGGAGCTGTTTTTT